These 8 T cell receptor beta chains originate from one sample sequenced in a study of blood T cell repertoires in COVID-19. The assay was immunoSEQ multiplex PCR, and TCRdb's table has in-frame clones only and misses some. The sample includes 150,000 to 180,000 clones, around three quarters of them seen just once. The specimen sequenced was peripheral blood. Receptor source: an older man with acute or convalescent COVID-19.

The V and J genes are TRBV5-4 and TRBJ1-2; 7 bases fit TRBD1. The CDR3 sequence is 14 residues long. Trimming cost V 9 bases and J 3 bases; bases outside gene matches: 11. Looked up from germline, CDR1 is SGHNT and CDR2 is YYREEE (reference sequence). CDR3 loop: CAITEGARDYGYTF. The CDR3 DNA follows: TGTGCCATTACCGAGGGGGCGCGGGACTATGGCTACACCTTC.

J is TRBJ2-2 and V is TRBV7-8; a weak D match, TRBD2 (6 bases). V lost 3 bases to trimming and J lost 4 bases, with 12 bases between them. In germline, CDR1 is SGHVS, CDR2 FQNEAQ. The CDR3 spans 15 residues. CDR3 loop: CASSLDGGFTGELFF. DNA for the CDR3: TGTGCCAGCAGCTTGGACGGGGGATTCACCGGGGAGCTGTTTTTT.

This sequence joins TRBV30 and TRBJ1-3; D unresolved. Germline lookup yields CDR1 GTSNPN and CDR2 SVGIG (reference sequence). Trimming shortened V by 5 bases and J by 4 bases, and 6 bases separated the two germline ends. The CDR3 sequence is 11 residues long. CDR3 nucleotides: TGTGCCTGGCTACAGGGAAACACCATATATTTT. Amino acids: CAWLQGNTIYF.

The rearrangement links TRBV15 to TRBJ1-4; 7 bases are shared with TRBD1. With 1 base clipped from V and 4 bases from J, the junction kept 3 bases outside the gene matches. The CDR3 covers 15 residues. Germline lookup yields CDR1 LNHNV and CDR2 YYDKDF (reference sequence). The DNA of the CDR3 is TGTGCCACCAGCAGAGGGGGGGACAGTAATGAAAAACTGTTTTTT. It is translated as CATSRGGDSNEKLFF.

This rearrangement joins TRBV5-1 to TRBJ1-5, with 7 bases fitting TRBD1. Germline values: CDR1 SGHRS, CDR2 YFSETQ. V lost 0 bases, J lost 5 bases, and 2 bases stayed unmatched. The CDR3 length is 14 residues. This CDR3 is CASSLEQGYQPQHF. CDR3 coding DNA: TGCGCCAGCAGCTTGGAACAGGGGTATCAGCCCCAGCATTTT.

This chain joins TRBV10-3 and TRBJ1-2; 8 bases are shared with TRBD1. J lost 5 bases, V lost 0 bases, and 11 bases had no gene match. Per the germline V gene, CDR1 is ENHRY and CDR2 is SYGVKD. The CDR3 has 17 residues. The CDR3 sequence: CAISESTDRAWGYGYTF. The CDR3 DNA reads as TGTGCCATCAGTGAGTCGACGGACAGGGCGTGGGGGTATGGCTACACCTTC.

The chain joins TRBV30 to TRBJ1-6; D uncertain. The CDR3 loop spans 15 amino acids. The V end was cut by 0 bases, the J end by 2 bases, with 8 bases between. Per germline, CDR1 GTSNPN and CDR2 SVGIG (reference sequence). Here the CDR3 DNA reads TGTGCCTGGAGTGTCCAGGCGACCTATAATTCACCCCTCCACTTT. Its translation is CAWSVQATYNSPLHF.

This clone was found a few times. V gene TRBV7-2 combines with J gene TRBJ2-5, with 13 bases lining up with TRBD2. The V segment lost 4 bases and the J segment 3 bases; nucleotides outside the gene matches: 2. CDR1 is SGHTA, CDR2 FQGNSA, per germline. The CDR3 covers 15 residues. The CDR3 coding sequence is TGTGCCAGCAGCTGGACTAGCGGGGGAAAAGAGACCCAGTACTTC. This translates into CASSWTSGGKETQYF.